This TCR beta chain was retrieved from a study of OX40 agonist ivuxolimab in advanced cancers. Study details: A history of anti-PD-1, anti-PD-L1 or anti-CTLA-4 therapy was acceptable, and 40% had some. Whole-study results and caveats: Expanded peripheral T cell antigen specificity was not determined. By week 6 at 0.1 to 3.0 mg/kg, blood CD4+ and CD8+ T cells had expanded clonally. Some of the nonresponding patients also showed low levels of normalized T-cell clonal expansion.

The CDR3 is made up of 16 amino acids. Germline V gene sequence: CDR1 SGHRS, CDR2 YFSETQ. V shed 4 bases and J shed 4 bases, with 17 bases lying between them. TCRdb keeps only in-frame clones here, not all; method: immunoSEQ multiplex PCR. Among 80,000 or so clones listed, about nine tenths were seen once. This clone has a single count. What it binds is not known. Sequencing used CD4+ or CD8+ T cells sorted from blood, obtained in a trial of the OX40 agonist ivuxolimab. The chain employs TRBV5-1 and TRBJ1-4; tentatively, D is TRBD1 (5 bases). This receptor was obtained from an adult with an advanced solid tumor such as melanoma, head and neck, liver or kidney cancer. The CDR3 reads CASSQGRNSDNEKLFF. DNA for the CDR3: TGCGCCAGCAGCCAGGGACGGAACTCGGATAATGAAAAACTGTTTTTT.